This T cell receptor (beta chain) was obtained from a study of T cell responses to AZD1222 COVID-19 vaccine (dated by TCRdb to about 2021). With respect to the entire study: TCR sequencing was performed for roughly 250 trial participants, of whom roughly 200 were given two doses of AZD1222 and approximately 25 were given two doses of MenACWY control vaccine. Trial participants were enrolled by age into subgroups of 18-55, 56-69 and 70-plus years, and around 150, 29 and 61 TCR-sequenced participants, respectively, were included in these subgroups.

The CDR3 regions of human TCRbeta chains were analyzed by immunosequencing. For the original study's pipeline: TCRs in the repertoires were matched against a reference library of SARS-CoV-2-specific TCRs that had been generated with the MIRA antigen-specificity platform. Breadth was defined as the fraction of unique TCRs that were SARS-CoV-2-associated. Depth was defined as the fraction of total T cells that were SARS-CoV-2-associated. Using the MIRA data, every spike-specific TCR was mapped to the spike region that the TCR reacted to and assigned to either a CD4 or a CD8 class. Log10-transformed breadth and depth values were compared by one-way ANOVA with Sidak's multiple comparisons tests. As stored in TCRdb, this immuneACCESS dataset retains in-frame rearrangements with V and J assigned. A fraction of the clones does not appear; measured against another copy, unresolved V genes explain less than half of the discrepancy, and the remainder lacks a known reason. D and trimming come from the DNA, and the V and J calls and clone size come from that table. This sample is represented by 100,000 to 130,000 clones; 85% to 95% of them were singletons. Roughly 6% of the sample lies in the top ten.

What this sample's time point label stands for: about 28 days (+/-7) after the second vaccine dose. Because spike-specific TCR depth and breadth did not differ between the two schedules, AZD1222 recipients who got a second dose at roughly 4 weeks were pooled with those who got a second dose at roughly 12 weeks. The vaccinee samples were drawn from two UK trials, COV001 and COV002, one of which was a single-blind randomized controlled phase 2/3 trial testing AZD1222 (ChAdOx1 nCoV-19) in healthy adults. For TCRbeta chain sequencing, PBMC samples were collected from trial participants at day 0 and at day 28 after the second dose. The CDR3 runs 15 amino acids, cysteine and phenylalanine included. The kept DNA is CDR3 alone, 45 bases in frame from the first base. V is cut back by 5 bases and J by 7 bases, with 12 bases in the junction unmatched. CDR1 SGHNT and CDR2 YYREEE are derived from the germline V gene (reference sequence).

General findings and caveats noted by the study authors: Nearly half of unique spike-specific TCRs reportedly recognized epitopes outside regions mutated in the B.1.351 and B.1.1.7 variants. The 56-69-year group was small, and its depth increase did not reach significance, likely because of low power. Most participants were white British and females outnumbered males, and the authors suggested that clonal diversity may have been underestimated. The whole spike protein was spanned by vaccine-associated CD4 TCRs, and dominant responses were seen in regions 160-218 and 743-854. Only a handful of AZD1222 recipients were SARS-CoV-2 seropositive at baseline, limiting conclusions about previously exposed vaccinees. After two AZD1222 doses, both the breadth and the depth of spike-specific TCRs were significantly higher than at day 0 and than in MenACWY recipients. No day 14 peak-response samples were available, so repertoires were characterized only after the peak T cell response.

This clone was seen once. Its antigen is unknown. No clone much larger than this one lies a single base away; base qualities are absent. Recombination linked TRBV5-4 to TRBJ2-3, and 8 junction bases match TRBD2. The input for sequencing was peripheral blood, taken 28 days after the second AZD1222 dose. This TCR derives from an adult who received the AZD1222 COVID-19 vaccine. The DNA reads as follows: TGTGCCAGCAGTCAAACAAGCGGGAGCGGGAATACGCAGTATTTT. Its translation is CASSQTSGSGNTQYF.